The clone carrying this TCR beta chain was seen a few times. Antigen unknown. This CDR3 comprises 15 residues. V was cut by 3 bases and J by 3 bases, with 12 bases left in between. CDR1 and CDR2 from the germline V gene are LNHNV and YYDKDF (reference sequence). This record belongs to a study of CD8+CD57+ T cells in acquired aplastic anemia. Study-wide background: Sorted CD4+ and CD8+ cells yielded around 3.3 ug of DNA on average.

Those patients picked for sequencing had displayed CD8+CD57+ cell expansion on flow cytometry. Severe acquired aplastic anemia was present in every patient. TCR beta VDJ and CDR3 were profiled, and genomic DNA was the template. TCRdb reprocessed the reads with MiXCR, giving one entry per CDR3 protein. Seen here are approximately 300,000 distinct CDR3 sequences, 56% observed once, and the top ten hold roughly 1.3%. Study findings and constraints: Around 30 sequences, all CD8+ CDR3, were shared between patients and controls.

This sequence joins TRBV15 and TRBJ1-3, with D perhaps matching TRBD1 (6 bases). Sequences were obtained from sorted CD4+, CD8+, or CD8+CD57+ T cells (not recorded which) from PBMCs. The receptor's source is a human donor with aplastic anemia. The CDR3 DNA sequence: TGTGCCACCAGCAGGGAAACAGGGATTGGAAACACCATATATTTT. This codes for CATSRETGIGNTIYF.